The TCR beta chain under discussion was sequenced for a study of T cells in Graves' hyperthyroidism and ophthalmopathy. This clonotype was observed at least ten times. From RNA transcripts, TCR beta CDR3 regions were amplified. During a first-round RT-PCR of the TCR CDR3, the HTBI primer set was used. TCRdb independently ran MiXCR on the multiplex PCR reads; one entry per CDR3 protein. The table has about 400,000 distinct CDR3 sequences, over 12% seen once. The sample was blood. The clonotype was recovered from a man over 45 with Graves' ophthalmopathy.

The CDR3 DNA reads TGTGCCAGCAGCAAGACAGATGTTTCTAACTATGGCTACACCTTC. This encodes CASSKTDVSNYGYTF. The chain employs TRBV12-3 or TRBV12-4 and TRBJ1-2; tentative D call: TRBD1 (5 bases). V was shortened by 6 bases and J by 0 bases, with 14 bases between the two germline ends. This CDR3 is 15 amino acids long.